Listed below are T cell receptor beta chains from one sample, sequenced in a study of shared clonotypes between healthy human individuals. Repertoires were generated with immunoSEQ multiplex PCR, while TCRdb's copy carries only in-frame clones and drops some. The sample shows some 1 million clones, around 75% of them seen only once. The sample comprised memory CD4+ T cells sorted from blood. These receptors were obtained from a man between 18 and 29 years old in good health. Each CDR3 is given without its conserved first and last residue. Each record gives: J gene, D gene, V gene, CDR3 protein. A D gene is named only where the DNA matches it firmly.

J gene: TRBJ2-4
D gene: -
V gene: TRBV6-5
CDR3 protein: ASSSRTGTRY

J gene: TRBJ1-1
D gene: -
V gene: TRBV2
CDR3 protein: ASILRQYTEAF

J gene: TRBJ1-2
D gene: -
V gene: TRBV5-6
CDR3 protein: ASRRVGSGNRGHT

J gene: TRBJ1-5
D gene: -
V gene: TRBV6-6
CDR3 protein: ATSPGSNQPQH

J gene: TRBJ2-1
D gene: TRBD1
V gene: TRBV6-5
CDR3 protein: ASSSGTGGYNEQF

J gene: TRBJ2-2
D gene: -
V gene: TRBV5-1
CDR3 protein: ASSWEGQRNTGELF

J gene: TRBJ2-7
D gene: -
V gene: TRBV29-1
CDR3 protein: SVGESYYEQY

J gene: TRBJ2-3
D gene: -
V gene: TRBV29-1
CDR3 protein: SVVDFTSTDTQY

J gene: TRBJ1-6
D gene: -
V gene: TRBV7-9
CDR3 protein: ASSLAGFNSPLH

J gene: TRBJ1-2
D gene: -
V gene: TRBV7-8
CDR3 protein: ASSARWSYGYT

J gene: TRBJ2-2
D gene: -
V gene: TRBV5-1
CDR3 protein: ASSLSTRGLYTGELF

J gene: TRBJ1-2
D gene: TRBD1
V gene: TRBV28
CDR3 protein: ASSFPATGFGYT

J gene: TRBJ1-2
D gene: -
V gene: TRBV6-5
CDR3 protein: ASSYSQGDGYT

J gene: TRBJ1-3
D gene: -
V gene: TRBV6-5
CDR3 protein: ASRQGSTGNTIY

J gene: TRBJ1-6
D gene: -
V gene: TRBV5-4
CDR3 protein: ASSLEAGGSPLH

J gene: TRBJ2-7
D gene: -
V gene: TRBV10-3
CDR3 protein: AIRAAESGTYEQY

J gene: TRBJ1-2
D gene: TRBD1
V gene: TRBV6-5
CDR3 protein: ASSLRQGVGGYT

J gene: TRBJ2-7
D gene: TRBD1
V gene: TRBV15
CDR3 protein: ATSRDTTGVEQY

J gene: TRBJ2-3
D gene: -
V gene: TRBV6-1
CDR3 protein: ASSRDFTDTQY

J gene: TRBJ2-1
D gene: TRBD1
V gene: TRBV2
CDR3 protein: AASHLGQGADEQF

J gene: TRBJ2-2
D gene: TRBD2
V gene: TRBV11-2
CDR3 protein: ASSLGLAGLTGELF

J gene: TRBJ1-2
D gene: -
V gene: TRBV10-2
CDR3 protein: ASSEVGLRGYT

J gene: TRBJ2-7
D gene: -
V gene: TRBV5-6
CDR3 protein: ASSSFGLLDYEQY

J gene: TRBJ1-2
D gene: -
V gene: TRBV4-1
CDR3 protein: ASSQYGGYT

J gene: TRBJ1-1
D gene: -
V gene: TRBV6-1
CDR3 protein: ASSDNKRTEAF

J gene: TRBJ2-7
D gene: -
V gene: TRBV11-2
CDR3 protein: ASSLVGGTYEQY

J gene: TRBJ1-3
D gene: -
V gene: TRBV10-2
CDR3 protein: ASSTGSSGNTIY

J gene: TRBJ2-4
D gene: -
V gene: TRBV10-2
CDR3 protein: ASSVYGTGYIQY

J gene: TRBJ2-2
D gene: TRBD2
V gene: TRBV5-1
CDR3 protein: ASSLRTSGSTGELF

J gene: TRBJ1-4
D gene: -
V gene: TRBV7-9
CDR3 protein: ASSPSGVEKLF

J gene: TRBJ1-1
D gene: -
V gene: TRBV6-5
CDR3 protein: ASSPGRSEAF

J gene: TRBJ1-4
D gene: -
V gene: TRBV28
CDR3 protein: ASSFSGATNEKLF

J gene: TRBJ2-1
D gene: TRBD1
V gene: TRBV6-5
CDR3 protein: ASSYSNRGDNEQF

J gene: TRBJ1-1
D gene: TRBD1
V gene: TRBV5-4
CDR3 protein: ASSLVGTDNTEAF

J gene: TRBJ2-2
D gene: TRBD1
V gene: TRBV5-1
CDR3 protein: ASSWGTGRVPGELF

J gene: TRBJ2-6
D gene: -
V gene: TRBV18
CDR3 protein: ASSPGGQSSGANVLT

J gene: TRBJ1-4
D gene: -
V gene: TRBV28
CDR3 protein: ASSRGPNEKLF

J gene: TRBJ2-3
D gene: TRBD1
V gene: TRBV10-3
CDR3 protein: AISGGQVRTDTQY

J gene: TRBJ2-1
D gene: TRBD2
V gene: TRBV29-1
CDR3 protein: SVGLLAGVENEQF

J gene: TRBJ1-2
D gene: -
V gene: TRBV27
CDR3 protein: ASSLGGRTPYGYT

J gene: TRBJ2-4
D gene: -
V gene: TRBV30
CDR3 protein: AWSGGVDIQY